These T cell receptor beta chains were read from a single sample in a study of T-cell reconstitution after alpha-beta-depleted transplantation in children. TCRdb re-called the PCR reads through MiXCR, storing one row per CDR3 protein. Here the sample spans about 160,000 distinct CDR3 sequences, around 10% being singletons. This specimen was PBMCs, taken before TCRalphabeta/CD19-depleted stem cell transplant. These receptors came from a boy between 2 and 10 years old with acute myeloid leukemia, due to receive a stem cell transplant. CDR3s include the opening cysteine and the closing phenylalanine or tryptophan. Each record gives: V gene, D gene, J gene, clone size, CDR3 protein, CDR3 DNA. A D gene is named only where the DNA matches it firmly. Clone size is given as once, few, many, or a class for an expanded clone.

v_call: TRBV20-1
d_call: .
j_call: TRBJ1-6
clone_size: many
cdr3_aa: CSARDLKGRYSPLHF
cdr3_nt: TGCAGTGCTAGAGATTTGAAGGGTAGATATTCACCCCTCCACTTT

v_call: TRBV20-1
d_call: .
j_call: TRBJ2-3
clone_size: many
cdr3_aa: CSASGGRTDTQYF
cdr3_nt: TGCAGTGCTAGCGGGGGACGCACAGATACGCAGTATTTT

v_call: TRBV5-1
d_call: .
j_call: TRBJ2-3
clone_size: many
cdr3_aa: CASSLSSDTQYF
cdr3_nt: TGCGCCAGCAGCTTATCGTCGGATACGCAGTATTTT

v_call: TRBV18
d_call: .
j_call: TRBJ2-7
clone_size: many
cdr3_aa: CASSPTAGEAQYF
cdr3_nt: TGTGCCAGCTCACCCACGGCAGGGGAAGCGCAGTACTTC

v_call: TRBV7-9
d_call: TRBD2
j_call: TRBJ2-5
clone_size: many
cdr3_aa: CASSARTSGSPRETQYF
cdr3_nt: TGTGCCAGCAGCGCCCGGACTAGCGGGAGCCCACGGGAGACCCAGTACTTC

v_call: TRBV7-2
d_call: TRBD1
j_call: TRBJ1-2
clone_size: many
cdr3_aa: CASSLAGGNGYTF
cdr3_nt: TGTGCCAGCAGCTTAGCAGGGGGCAATGGCTACACCTTC

v_call: TRBV6-1
d_call: .
j_call: TRBJ2-1
clone_size: many
cdr3_aa: CASSRGGSNEQFF
cdr3_nt: TGTGCCAGCAGCAGGGGGGGATCCAATGAGCAGTTCTTC

v_call: TRBV7-8
d_call: .
j_call: TRBJ2-3
clone_size: many
cdr3_aa: CASSSLSAGWADTQYF
cdr3_nt: TGTGCCAGCAGCTCTCTATCTGCCGGGTGGGCAGATACGCAGTATTTT

v_call: TRBV5-1
d_call: .
j_call: TRBJ2-1
clone_size: many
cdr3_aa: CASSSNNEQFF
cdr3_nt: TGCGCCAGCAGCTCTAACAATGAGCAGTTCTTC

v_call: TRBV7-9
d_call: .
j_call: TRBJ2-5
clone_size: many
cdr3_aa: CASSPFPGLPQETQYF
cdr3_nt: TGTGCCAGCAGCCCCTTTCCAGGGCTCCCCCAAGAGACCCAGTACTTC

v_call: TRBV20-1
d_call: .
j_call: TRBJ2-7
clone_size: many
cdr3_aa: CSARDLRAESHEQYF
cdr3_nt: TGCAGTGCTAGAGACTTAAGAGCGGAAAGCCACGAGCAGTACTTC

v_call: TRBV12-3/TRBV12-4
d_call: .
j_call: TRBJ1-5
clone_size: many
cdr3_aa: CASSPGQAQHF
cdr3_nt: TGTGCCAGCAGTCCCGGGCAGGCCCAGCATTTT